This T cell receptor (beta chain) came from a study of early T cells in non-severe SARS-CoV-2 infection. Whole-study context: Chains were unpaired, as sequencing was done on bulk RNA from unsorted whole blood.

In this sample, this clonotype turned up a few times. Antigen unknown. The CDR3 sequence is 16 residues long. The V and J ends lost 2 bases and 0 bases, in that order; junction bases with no gene match: 6. Germline V CDR1 and CDR2: LGHDT, YNNKEL (reference sequence). Study observations and caveats: Matching results from VDJdb favored anti-spike CD8 responses, leaving private and CD4 specificities undetected.

Individual cDNA molecules received unique molecular identifiers during library preparation. TCRdb called the 5' RACE reads again in MiXCR, with one record for every CDR3 protein. The profile shows roughly 63,000 distinct CDR3 sequences, roughly 13% of them singletons. The sequencing sample was made of whole blood. The chain carries TRBV3-1 and TRBJ1-1; 7 bases fit TRBD1. This TCR was recovered from an adult who was a healthcare worker with PCR-confirmed SARS-CoV-2 infection or an uninfected control (not recorded which). The CDR3 loop reads CASSQRGPSMNTEAFF. Written as DNA, the CDR3 is TGTGCCAGCAGCCAAAGGGGGCCGAGCATGAACACTGAAGCTTTCTTT.